Following are 19 T cell receptor beta chains from one sample sequenced in a study of T cells in Graves' hyperthyroidism and ophthalmopathy. Amplified TCR beta CDR3 regions came from RNA transcripts. First-round RT-PCR with HTBI primers amplified the TCR CDR3 region. MiXCR, applied by TCRdb to the multiplex PCR reads, yields one record per CDR3 protein. Of some 510,000 distinct CDR3 sequences in the sample, roughly 20% were seen once. The sequenced material came from blood. All receptors derive from a man aged 18 to 30 with Graves' hyperthyroidism.

This clonotype was counted a few times. The rearrangement uses TRBV2 and TRBJ2-5, with D perhaps matching TRBD2 (5 bases). The V end lost 10 bases, the J end lost 1 base, and 13 bases lay between the germline ends. CDR1 SNHLY and CDR2 FYNNEI come from the germline V gene. This CDR3 is 13 amino acids long. CDR3 in DNA: TGTGCCACAAGCCCGGGGTCCCAAGAGACCCAGTACTTC. This encodes CATSPGSQETQYF.

This clonotype was counted many times. V is TRBV27 and J is TRBJ2-5; D remains unclear. The CDR3 runs to 14 residues. V was clipped by 5 bases and J by 5 bases, with 15 bases between them. Germline lookup yields CDR1 MNHEY and CDR2 SMNVEV (reference sequence). CDR3: CASSLLGLRETQYF. CDR3 nucleotides: TGTGCCAGCAGTCTCCTAGGGCTTCGGGAGACCCAGTACTTC.

This clonotype was detected many times. This rearrangement joins TRBV28 to TRBJ1-1; possible D gene TRBD1, 5 bases. This CDR3 is 17 amino acids long. Trimming took off 3 bases at V and 0 bases at J, with 17 bases between the two ends. Per the germline V gene, CDR1 is MDHEN and CDR2 is SYDVKM. CDR3 sequence reads: CASSLRAGWGVNTEAFF. As DNA, the CDR3 is TGTGCCAGCAGTTTGAGGGCAGGGTGGGGAGTGAACACTGAAGCTTTCTTT.

In this sample, this clonotype turned up many times. CDR3 coding DNA: TGTGCCACCCAAGGCGGGGAGGGATACGAGCAGTACTTC. It encodes CATQGGEGYEQYF. The chain employs TRBV15 and TRBJ2-7, with TRBD2 matching 7 bases. This CDR3 comprises 13 residues. Germline V gene sequence: CDR1 LNHNV, CDR2 YYDKDF (reference sequence). With V trimmed by 8 bases and J by 4 bases, 8 bases remained unmatched.

Ten or more counts support this clonotype. V is TRBV12-3 or TRBV12-4 and J is TRBJ2-5, with no clear D. The V gene lost 1 base and the J gene lost 5 bases, with 14 bases spanning the gap. This CDR3 contains 15 residues. The CDR3 here is CASSLGSTVRETQYF. CDR3 DNA: TGTGCCAGCAGTTTAGGGTCGACCGTCCGGGAGACCCAGTACTTC.

J is TRBJ1-2 and V is TRBV20-1; 8 bases are shared with TRBD1. Germline CDR1 reads DFQATT; CDR2 reads SNEGSKA (reference sequence). V dropped 1 base and J dropped 4; count of bases not matched to a gene: 5. This CDR3 contains 14 residues. The CDR3 nucleotides are TGCAGTGCTAGAGTACGGGACAGGCTCTATGGCTACACCTTC. It yields the protein CSARVRDRLYGYTF.

The V and J genes are TRBV4-1 and TRBJ1-1; maybe TRBD1 (6 bases). Between the trimmed V and J ends, which lost 0 bases and 0 bases, there was a span of 17 bases. This CDR3 is built from 18 residues. Germline values: CDR1 MGHRA, CDR2 YSYEKL. CDR3 in DNA: TGCGCCAGCAGCCAAGATGGTTCAGGGGTCGGGGTGAACACTGAAGCTTTCTTT. This translates into CASSQDGSGVGVNTEAFF.

The chain carries TRBV29-1 and TRBJ2-5; D gene unclear. Germline lookup yields CDR1 SQVTM and CDR2 ANQGSEA. Trimming removed 2 bases at V and 6 bases at J, with 4 bases between. The CDR3 runs to 10 residues. The CDR3 DNA follows: TGCAGCGTTGAACGGCAGACCCAGTACTTC. Amino acids: CSVERQTQYF. Looking up the rest from reference TRBV29-1 and TRBJ2-5 gives the full variable domain: SAVISQKPSRDICQRGTSLTIQCQVDSQVTMMFWYRQQPGQSLTLIATANQGSEATYESGFVIDKFPISRPNLTFSTLTVSNMSPEDSSIYLCSVERQTQYFGPGTRLLVL.

The sample holds a few counts of this clonotype. The chain uses TRBV29-1 and TRBJ2-7; 8 nucleotides agree with TRBD1. Germline CDR1 and CDR2: SQVTM and ANQGSEA. The J segment lost 3 bases and the V segment lost 6 bases, leaving 4 bases of the junction unmatched. This CDR3 contains 12 residues. The CDR3 region is CSVETGGYEQYF. Written as DNA, the CDR3 is TGCAGCGTGGAAACAGGGGGCTACGAGCAGTACTTC.

The genes are TRBV6-1 and TRBJ1-2; D not resolved. The length of the CDR3 is 14 residues. Germline V CDR1 and CDR2: MNHNS, SASEGT. Trimming pared 7 bases from V and 2 bases from J, leaving 14 bases between. CDR3 sequence: CASKQTGSNYGYTF. In nucleotides, the CDR3 is TGTGCCAGCAAGCAAACCGGGTCGAACTATGGCTACACCTTC.

This clonotype was counted ten times or more. V usage is TRBV12-3 or TRBV12-4 and J usage is TRBJ2-6, with D possibly matching TRBD2 (6 bases). This CDR3 is 17 amino acids long. Trimming took 1 base from V and 1 from J, leaving 11 bases between them. CDR3 DNA: TGTGCCAGCAGTTTAGGGGAGGAGGGTTCTGGGGCCAACGTCCTGACTTTC. Protein sequence: CASSLGEEGSGANVLTF.

This clonotype was found a few times. The rearrangement uses TRBV28 and TRBJ2-7; 9 bases are a match to TRBD1. V shed 5 bases and J 5 bases; nucleotides not matched to a gene: 10. The CDR3 is 15 amino acids. Germline assignment: CDR1 MDHEN and CDR2 SYDVKM. This CDR3 is CASSTTRQGGNEQYF. In DNA, the CDR3 is TGTGCCAGCAGTACTACGAGACAGGGGGGGAACGAGCAGTACTTC. Drawing the rest from reference TRBV28 and TRBJ2-7, the complete variable domain is DVKVTQSSRYLVKRTGEKVFLECVQDMDHENMFWYRQDPGLGLRLIYFSYDVKMKEKGDIPEGYSVSREKKERFSLILESASTNQTSMYLCASSTTRQGGNEQYFGPGTRLTVT.

In this sample, this clonotype turned up many times. The J gene is TRBJ1-1, the V gene TRBV6-5; the D is unclear. Deletions cut 2 bases from V and 4 bases from J, with 20 bases between. Germline CDR1 MNHEY, CDR2 SVGAGI. This CDR3 contains 17 residues. The CDR3 bases are TGTGCCAGCAGTTACCTAGGACCTGGCATCGGTATCACTGAAGCTTTCTTT. It specifies CASSYLGPGIGITEAFF.

This clonotype was detected only a few times. The chain has TRBV6-1 and TRBJ1-1; D is possibly TRBD1 (5 bases). Germline V CDR1 and CDR2: MNHNS, SASEGT. Deletions cut 4 bases from V and 6 bases from J, with 18 bases between. The CDR3 extends over 15 amino acids. DNA for the CDR3: TGTGCCAGCAGTGTGATTGGCAGGGTCGGGTCTGAAGCTTTCTTT. Translation: CASSVIGRVGSEAFF.

This clonotype was recorded many times. The rearrangement joins TRBV14 to TRBJ1-1; TRBD1 agrees at 9 bases. V lost 1 base and J lost 8; bases outside the gene matches: 2. The CDR3 consists of 13 residues. Per the germline V gene, CDR1 is SGHDN and CDR2 is FVKESK. The CDR3 reads CASSQVGQGEAFF. CDR3 sequence (DNA): TGTGCCAGCAGCCAAGTGGGACAGGGCGAAGCTTTCTTT.

This clonotype was detected ten times or more. This chain connects TRBV28 to TRBJ1-1; 8 bases agree with TRBD1. Trimming cost V 6 bases and J 0 bases; bases outside gene matches: 0. CDR1 is MDHEN, CDR2 SYDVKM, per germline. CDR3 length: 13 amino acids. The CDR3 spells CASRDRVNTEAFF. CDR3 DNA: TGTGCCAGCAGGGACAGGGTGAACACTGAAGCTTTCTTT.

This clonotype was recorded at least ten times. V and J are TRBV7-9 and TRBJ1-5, with D possibly TRBD1 on 5 matching bases. The CDR3 sequence is 12 residues long. Deletions cut 8 bases from V and 7 bases from J, with 12 bases between. Germline CDR1 reads SEHNR; CDR2 reads FQNEAQ (reference sequence). For the CDR3, the DNA is TGTGCCAGCCAAGGGGCCGGGCAGCCCCAGCATTTT. Residues: CASQGAGQPQHF.

The sample holds a few counts of this clonotype. The chain is built from TRBV7-9 and TRBJ2-7, with D tentatively TRBD2 (6 bases). Germline V gene sequence: CDR1 SEHNR, CDR2 FQNEAQ (reference sequence). V shed 5 bases and J shed 5 bases, with 16 bases lying between them. The CDR3 is 14 residues long. CDR3 in amino acids: CASSQGLARNEQYF. CDR3 DNA sequence: TGTGCCAGCAGCCAGGGACTTGCTAGAAACGAGCAGTACTTC.

V is TRBV5-5 and J is TRBJ1-2; possible D gene TRBD1, 5 bases. Trimming stripped 3 bases from V and 5 bases from J, with 20 bases between. The CDR3 sequence is 16 residues long. Germline V lookup: CDR1 SGHKS, CDR2 YYEKEE (reference sequence). CDR3 DNA sequence: TGTGCCAGCAGCTGGGGCCGGGCCCTCGCTCATTATGGCTACACCTTC. Encoded protein: CASSWGRALAHYGYTF.